These T cell receptor beta chains were read from a single sample in a study of technical replicates of blood from a handful of donors. Repertoires were generated with immunoSEQ multiplex PCR, while TCRdb's copy carries only in-frame clones and drops some. The profile shows approximately 50,000 clones, roughly 92% of them singletons. The specimen was T cells isolated from PBMCs. These receptors were collected from a human donor in good health. Each CDR3 is given with its conserved first and last residue. A D gene is named only where the DNA matches it firmly. The size field is filled for only some rows; it gives once, few, many or a size class.

TRBD2	-	TRBV18	TRBJ2-7	CASSPRAGVDYEQYF	TGTGCCAGCTCACCAAGAGCGGGAGTGGACTACGAGCAGTACTTC
-	-	TRBV7-2	TRBJ2-7	CASSLHPEGTYEQYF	TGTGCCAGCAGCCTCCACCCGGAGGGAACTTACGAGCAGTACTTC
-	-	TRBV6-5	TRBJ2-3	CASSYRSGSTDTQYF	TGTGCCAGCAGTTACAGGTCAGGTTCCACAGATACGCAGTATTTT
-	-	TRBV7-6	TRBJ2-2	CASSSAGSLDSAGELFF	TGTGCCAGCAGCTCCGCCGGTTCCCTAGACTCCGCCGGGGAGCTGTTTTTT
-	-	TRBV6-5	TRBJ1-2	CASSYFLGAKGYTF	TGTGCCAGCAGTTACTTCCTTGGGGCGAAGGGCTACACCTTC
TRBD1	once	TRBV5-4	TRBJ2-7	CASSLRDRDEQYF	TGTGCCAGCAGCTTAAGGGACAGGGATGAGCAGTACTTC
-	-	TRBV7-9	TRBJ2-7	CASSPGLTSSYEQYF	TGTGCCAGCAGCCCGGGACTCACGAGCTCCTACGAGCAGTACTTC
-	once	TRBV28	TRBJ2-3	CASSPDRALGGSTDTQYF	TGTGCCAGCAGTCCCGACAGGGCCCTTGGGGGGAGCACAGATACGCAGTATTTT
TRBD2	-	TRBV5-4	TRBJ2-2	CASSLELAGNTGELFF	TGTGCCAGCAGCTTGGAACTAGCGGGGAACACCGGGGAGCTGTTTTTT
TRBD2	-	TRBV7-8	TRBJ2-2	CASSRRGLAGNTGELFF	TGTGCCAGCAGCCGCCGGGGACTAGCGGGAAACACCGGGGAGCTGTTTTTT
-	-	TRBV14	TRBJ2-7	CASSQVGGTGLVEQYF	TGTGCCAGCAGCCAAGTGGGCGGCACAGGGCTCGTAGAGCAGTACTTC
-	-	TRBV7-9	TRBJ2-1	CASSTGLNEQFF	TGTGCCAGCAGCACAGGTCTGAATGAGCAGTTCTTC
-	-	TRBV9	TRBJ2-1	CASSATPGGALQGNEQFF	TGTGCCAGCAGCGCCACACCTGGGGGAGCCCTCCAGGGGAATGAGCAGTTCTTC
-	-	TRBV5-4	TRBJ2-5	CASSLEQMETQYF	TGTGCCAGCAGCTTGGAACAGATGGAGACCCAGTACTTC
-	-	TRBV18	TRBJ1-2	CASSLRANYGYTF	TGTGCCAGCTCACTCAGGGCTAACTATGGCTACACCTTC
-	-	TRBV6-5	TRBJ1-1	CASIDIVHGTEAFF	TGTGCCAGCATCGACATAGTTCACGGCACTGAAGCTTTCTTT
TRBD1	-	TRBV7-9	TRBJ1-2	CASRRDRDPNYGYTF	TGTGCCAGCAGACGGGACAGGGACCCTAACTATGGCTACACCTTC
-	-	TRBV28	TRBJ2-2	CASSLRGELFF	TGTGCCAGCAGTTTACGCGGGGAGCTGTTTTTT
-	-	TRBV6-5	TRBJ1-5	CASRSDYSNQPQHF	TGTGCCAGCAGGTCAGACTATAGCAATCAGCCCCAGCATTTT
TRBD1	-	TRBV5-4	TRBJ2-1	CASSPGGQGVNEQFF	TGTGCCAGCAGCCCGGGGGGACAGGGGGTCAATGAGCAGTTCTTC
TRBD1	-	TRBV28	TRBJ2-2	CASSSFLTGQKTGELFF	TGTGCCAGCAGTTCCTTTCTGACGGGACAGAAGACCGGGGAGCTGTTTTTT
TRBD1	-	TRBV5-1	TRBJ1-4	CASSGGQGKDEKLFF	TGCGCCAGCAGCGGGGGACAGGGAAAGGATGAAAAACTGTTTTTT
TRBD1	-	TRBV19	TRBJ1-5	CASSIIGQGYQPQHF	TGTGCCAGTAGTATAATTGGACAGGGGTATCAGCCCCAGCATTTT